One and the same sample provided the 30 T cell receptor beta chains below, sequenced in a study of graft-versus-host responses after intestinal transplantation. The antigens for these receptors are not known. Produced via immunoSEQ multiplex PCR; TCRdb's table is partial and in-frame only. Of some 140,000 clones in the sample, nearly 95% were seen once. The sample here was unstimulated CD4+ T cells sorted from spleen or lymph node cells, taken before intestinal transplant. Receptor source: a human donor who received an intestinal transplant.

The chain combines TRBV5-3 with TRBJ2-1; TRBD2 matches 9 bases. TRBV5-3 is flagged as an ORF with uncertain function. V dropped 2 bases and J dropped 2; count of bases not matched to a gene: 8. The CDR3 length is 17 residues. The chain's CDR3 is CARSFLWREGPYNEQFF. Here the CDR3 DNA reads TGTGCCAGAAGCTTTTTGTGGCGGGAGGGCCCCTACAATGAGCAGTTCTTC.

To note about this clone: This CDR3 is also generated by other DNA sequences in the sample. The rearrangement uses TRBV29-1 and TRBJ2-3, with 10 bases lining up with TRBD1. Germline CDR1 reads SQVTM; CDR2 reads ANQGSEA. This CDR3 region has 13 residues. V shed 4 bases and J 3 bases; nucleotides not matched to a gene: 1. The DNA for the CDR3 is TGCAGCGTTGGACAGGGGGCGACAGATACGCAGTATTTT. Residues: CSVGQGATDTQYF.

This sequence joins TRBV19 and TRBJ1-1, with D perhaps matching TRBD1 (6 bases). The length of the CDR3 is 12 residues. The V gene lost 8 bases and the J gene lost 9 bases, with 16 bases spanning the gap. From germline, CDR1 is LNHDA and CDR2 SQIVND (reference sequence). The CDR3 spells CASVSQGKKAFF. As DNA, the CDR3 is TGTGCCAGTGTCTCACAGGGTAAGAAAGCTTTCTTT.

This chain uses TRBV28 with TRBJ1-5; 10 bases agree with TRBD1. The germline V gene encodes CDR1 MDHEN and CDR2 SYDVKM. Losses at the gene ends were 5 bases for V and 6 bases for J; bases not matched to a gene: 7. The CDR3 is 15 amino acids. The CDR3 loop is CASSRTGGTGQPQHF. Written as DNA, the CDR3 is TGTGCCAGCAGTCGGACAGGGGGGACGGGTCAGCCCCAGCATTTT.

This sequence joins TRBV7-2 and TRBJ1-5; D gene ambiguous. Germline CDR1 and CDR2: SGHTA and FQGNSA. V gave up 0 bases and J gave up 4 bases, with 7 bases separating them. CDR3 length: 14 residues. CDR3 sequence (DNA): TGTGCCAGCAGCTTAGCATCCTTGAATCAGCCCCAGCATTTT. Residues: CASSLASLNQPQHF.

The sample holds one count of this clone. The chain links TRBV7-3 to TRBJ2-1; D might be TRBD1 (5 bases). CDR3 size: 13 residues. Germline V lookup: CDR1 SGHTA, CDR2 FQGTGA. The V and J ends lost 4 bases and 7 bases respectively, with 11 bases between them. The CDR3 nucleotides read TGTGCCAGCAGCTCCTTAGACAGAAATGAGCAGTTCTTC. Translated, it gives CASSSLDRNEQFF.

The rearrangement links TRBV18 to TRBJ2-2, with 9 positions matching TRBD1. CDR1 and CDR2 from the germline V gene are KGHSH and LQKENI. V shed 4 bases and J 0 bases; nucleotides not matched to a gene: 3. This CDR3 spans 16 amino acids. This chain's CDR3 is CASSRDRETNTGELFF. CDR3 nucleotide sequence: TGTGCCAGCTCACGGGACAGGGAAACGAACACCGGGGAGCTGTTTTTT.

The CDR3 coding sequence is TGTGCCAGCAGGATAACCTACGAGCAGTACTTC. Encoded protein: CASRITYEQYF. The chain employs TRBV6-6 and TRBJ2-7; the D is unclear. CDR3 length: 11 amino acids. CDR1 MNHNY and CDR2 SVGAGI come from the germline V gene (reference sequence). Trimming removed 6 bases at V and 2 bases at J, with 5 bases between.

The DNA of the CDR3 is TGCGCCAGCAGCCACCCAGGGGGCGGAGGGACTGAAGCTTTCTTT. It translates to CASSHPGGGGTEAFF. The chain uses TRBV4-1 and TRBJ1-1, with 8 bases fitting TRBD1. The J segment lost 5 bases and the V segment lost 3 bases, leaving 8 bases of the junction unmatched. Looked up from germline, CDR1 is MGHRA and CDR2 is YSYEKL. This CDR3 is built from 15 residues.

This rearrangement joins TRBV19 to TRBJ2-7; 8 nucleotides line up with TRBD2. The CDR3 extends over 14 amino acids. The germline V gene encodes CDR1 LNHDA and CDR2 SQIVND (reference sequence). V shed 7 bases, J shed 0 bases, and the junction held 5 bases outside the gene matches. This chain's CDR3 is CASTKSGSSYEQYF. DNA for the CDR3: TGTGCCAGTACGAAGAGCGGGAGCTCCTACGAGCAGTACTTC.

The chain employs TRBV5-4 and TRBJ2-7, with 13 bases that match TRBD2. CDR1 SGHNT and CDR2 YYREEE come from the germline V gene (reference sequence). V shed 4 bases and J 6 bases; nucleotides not matched to a gene: 4. There are 14 residues in the CDR3. This CDR3 is CASSTGLAGFEQYF. The CDR3, as DNA: TGTGCCAGCAGCACGGGACTAGCGGGATTCGAGCAGTACTTC.

The rearrangement links TRBV18 to TRBJ2-1; D possibly corresponds to TRBD1 (5 bases). The CDR3 consists of 17 residues. Germline CDR1 and CDR2: KGHSH and LQKENI. Trimming removed 0 bases at V and 2 bases at J, with 14 bases between. This CDR3 is CASSPPVSGKAYNEQFF. The DNA for the CDR3 is TGTGCCAGCTCACCACCGGTATCAGGGAAAGCCTACAATGAGCAGTTCTTC. The full variable domain, with the rest looked up from reference TRBV18 and TRBJ2-1, is NAGVMQNPRHLVRRRGQEARLRCSPMKGHSHVYWYRQLPEEGLKFMVYLQKENIIDESGMPKERFSAEFPKEGPSILRIQQVVRGDSAAYFCASSPPVSGKAYNEQFFGPGTRLTVL.

CDR3 region: CASSPRRGQDGELFF. DNA of the CDR3: TGTGCCAGCTCACCACGCAGGGGGCAGGACGGGGAGCTGTTTTTT. The rearrangement links TRBV18 to TRBJ2-2; 8 bases are shared with TRBD1. The junction had 5 bases not matched to a gene; V was cut back by 1 base and J by 7 bases. CDR1 is KGHSH and CDR2 is LQKENI in the germline V gene. The CDR3 consists of 15 residues. The full variable domain, completed using reference TRBV18 and TRBJ2-2, is NAGVMQNPRHLVRRRGQEARLRCSPMKGHSHVYWYRQLPEEGLKFMVYLQKENIIDESGMPKERFSAEFPKEGPSILRIQQVVRGDSAAYFCASSPRRGQDGELFFGEGSRLTVL.

The rearrangement links TRBV5-5 to TRBJ1-4; 7 positions agree with TRBD1. Germline V gives CDR1 SGHKS, CDR2 YYEKEE (reference sequence). J lost 5 bases, V lost 1 base, and 5 bases had no gene match. The CDR3 is 15 amino acids. CDR3 coding DNA: TGTGCCAGCAGCTTGTTGGGGACAGCAAATGAAAAACTGTTTTTT. Its translation is CASSLLGTANEKLFF.

The V gene is TRBV28, the J gene TRBJ1-2, with D maybe TRBD1 (6 bases). This CDR3 comprises 17 residues. The germline gives CDR1 MDHEN, CDR2 SYDVKM. Trimming left V 2 bases short and J 2 bases short, with 18 bases between. The CDR3 sequence is CASSLHGPQGINYGYTF. The CDR3 DNA is TGTGCCAGCAGTTTACATGGGCCCCAGGGGATAAACTATGGCTACACCTTC.

CDR3: CATSSSTATTFYEQYF. CDR3 coding DNA: TGTGCCACCAGCAGTTCGACAGCAACGACGTTCTACGAGCAGTACTTC. The chain recombines TRBV15 with TRBJ2-7; D possibly corresponds to TRBD1 (5 bases). Trimming left V 3 bases short and J 3 bases short, with 18 bases between. This CDR3 region has 16 residues. Germline CDR1 and CDR2: LNHNV and YYDKDF (reference sequence).

This chain uses TRBV6-6 with TRBJ2-1, with a tentative D call TRBD2 (7 bases). V gave up 4 bases and J gave up 10 bases, with 23 bases separating them. This CDR3 is 16 amino acids long. Germline V gene lookup returns CDR1 MNHNY and CDR2 SVGAGI (reference sequence). Here the CDR3 reads CASSFLKGGGLLEQFF. The DNA for the CDR3 is TGTGCCAGCAGTTTCCTCAAAGGGGGGGGTTTACTCGAGCAGTTCTTC.

The chain recombines TRBV30 with TRBJ1-4; D remains unclear. The CDR3 covers 17 residues. Germline V gene sequence: CDR1 GTSNPN, CDR2 SVGIG (reference sequence). Trimming took off 0 bases at V and 0 bases at J, with 14 bases between the two ends. For the CDR3, the DNA is TGTGCCTGGAGTGTACCGGGAAGCGCCGCAACTAATGAAAAACTGTTTTTT. Translating it yields CAWSVPGSAATNEKLFF.

This clone was recorded a few times. This chain uses TRBV6-4 with TRBJ1-1; D gene unclear. CDR1 is MRHNA, CDR2 SNTAGT, per germline. This CDR3 has 12 amino acids. Trimming shortened V by 4 bases and J by 1 base, and 4 bases separated the two germline ends. CDR3 in DNA: TGTGCCAGCAGTGTTGGGAACACTGAAGCTTTCTTT. Amino acid sequence: CASSVGNTEAFF.

The chain links TRBV19 to TRBJ1-1; D not resolved. The CDR3 sequence is 13 residues long. The V gene's germline CDR1 is LNHDA and CDR2 SQIVND (reference sequence). V was shortened by 2 bases and J by 1 base, with 5 bases between the two germline ends. Here the CDR3 DNA reads TGTGCCAGTAGTATACAGGCGAACACTGAAGCTTTCTTT. This encodes CASSIQANTEAFF.

The chain joins TRBV18 to TRBJ2-1; D might be TRBD2 (6 bases). Deletions cut 6 bases from V and 0 bases from J, with 15 bases between. This CDR3 has 16 amino acids. The germline V gene encodes CDR1 KGHSH and CDR2 LQKENI. The CDR3 loop reads CASSNGGVPSYNEQFF. The CDR3 DNA is TGTGCCAGCTCCAACGGCGGGGTCCCCTCCTACAATGAGCAGTTCTTC.

The chain is built from TRBV5-1 and TRBJ1-1; D may be TRBD1 (6 bases). The CDR3 sequence is 17 residues long. The V gene lost 3 bases and the J gene lost 0 bases, with 18 bases spanning the gap. The germline CDR1 and CDR2 sequences are SGHRS and YFSETQ. The CDR3 sequence: CASSSPFEQGLNTEAFF. The CDR3 DNA follows: TGCGCCAGCAGCTCGCCCTTTGAACAGGGACTGAACACTGAAGCTTTCTTT.

This chain uses TRBV7-3 with TRBJ2-5; the match to TRBD1 covers 10 bases. Germline values: CDR1 SGHTA, CDR2 FQGTGA. There are 15 residues in the CDR3. V was clipped by 5 bases and J by 3 bases; unmatched bases: 6. CDR3 DNA: TGTGCCAGCAGCGCAGTCGGGACAGGGGAAGAGACCCAGTACTTC. Residues: CASSAVGTGEETQYF. Based on the CDR3 plus reference TRBV7-3 and TRBJ2-5, the full variable domain is GAGVSQTPSNKVTEKGKYVELRCDPISGHTALYWYRQSLGQGPEFLIYFQGTGAADDSGLPNDRFFAVRPEGSVSTLKIQRTERGDSAVYLCASSAVGTGEETQYFGPGTRLLVL.

The J gene is TRBJ2-7, the V gene TRBV6-4; D not certain. The CDR3 totals 13 residues. Germline CDR1 is MRHNA and CDR2 is SNTAGT. V lost 2 bases to trimming and J lost 4 bases, with 9 bases between them. The DNA of the CDR3 is TGTGCCAGCAGTGACACGGTGGGGTACGAGCAGTACTTC. The encoded protein is CASSDTVGYEQYF.

V is TRBV30 and J is TRBJ2-7, with 10 positions matching TRBD2. The CDR3 is made up of 16 amino acids. The germline gives CDR1 GTSNPN, CDR2 SVGIG (reference sequence). V shed 2 bases and J 4 bases; nucleotides not matched to a gene: 11. In DNA, the CDR3 is TGTGCCTGGAGTTTTCCCAATACTAGCGGGAAATACGAGCAGTACTTC. Translating it yields CAWSFPNTSGKYEQYF.

The chain employs TRBV28 and TRBJ2-1; 7 bases are a match to TRBD2. Germline CDR1 and CDR2: MDHEN and SYDVKM. This CDR3 has 12 residues. With V trimmed by 3 bases and J by 13 bases, 6 bases remained unmatched. The CDR3 bases are TGTGCCAGCAGTTTGGGGCTAGCGGTCCAGTTCTTC. This sequence encodes CASSLGLAVQFF.

This chain's CDR3 is CAWSVFQGNQPQHF. For the CDR3, the DNA is TGTGCCTGGAGTGTATTCCAGGGGAACCAGCCCCAGCATTTT. The chain uses TRBV30 and TRBJ1-5, with a weak D call TRBD1 (6 bases). CDR1 is GTSNPN, CDR2 SVGIG, per germline (reference sequence). V lost 0 bases and J 7 bases, leaving 13 bases between the germline ends. The CDR3 covers 14 residues.

The chain is built from TRBV27 and TRBJ1-3; no firm D call. The CDR3 sequence is 12 residues long. V was cut by 6 bases and J by 7 bases, with 10 bases left in between. Germline assignment: CDR1 MNHEY and CDR2 SMNVEV (reference sequence). CDR3 in amino acids: CASRLYWNTIYF. CDR3 DNA sequence: TGTGCCAGCAGACTTTACTGGAACACCATATATTTT.

The chain joins TRBV5-4 to TRBJ2-1, with 8 bases fitting TRBD1. The CDR3 totals 14 residues. Trimming took 0 bases from V and 8 from J; bases not matched to a gene: 4. Germline assignment: CDR1 SGHNT and CDR2 YYREEE (reference sequence). CDR3 sequence: CASSLGQGRHEQFF. CDR3 DNA sequence: TGTGCCAGCAGCTTGGGACAGGGGAGACATGAGCAGTTCTTC.

The J gene is TRBJ2-7, the V gene TRBV27, with D tentatively TRBD1 (6 bases). V lost 5 bases, J lost 1 base, and 15 bases lay in between. The CDR3 is made up of 15 amino acids. The germline CDR1 and CDR2 sequences are MNHEY and SMNVEV (reference sequence). The CDR3 sequence is CASSTLTGTSYEQYF. The DNA of the CDR3 is TGTGCCAGCAGTACACTAACAGGGACATCCTACGAGCAGTACTTC.